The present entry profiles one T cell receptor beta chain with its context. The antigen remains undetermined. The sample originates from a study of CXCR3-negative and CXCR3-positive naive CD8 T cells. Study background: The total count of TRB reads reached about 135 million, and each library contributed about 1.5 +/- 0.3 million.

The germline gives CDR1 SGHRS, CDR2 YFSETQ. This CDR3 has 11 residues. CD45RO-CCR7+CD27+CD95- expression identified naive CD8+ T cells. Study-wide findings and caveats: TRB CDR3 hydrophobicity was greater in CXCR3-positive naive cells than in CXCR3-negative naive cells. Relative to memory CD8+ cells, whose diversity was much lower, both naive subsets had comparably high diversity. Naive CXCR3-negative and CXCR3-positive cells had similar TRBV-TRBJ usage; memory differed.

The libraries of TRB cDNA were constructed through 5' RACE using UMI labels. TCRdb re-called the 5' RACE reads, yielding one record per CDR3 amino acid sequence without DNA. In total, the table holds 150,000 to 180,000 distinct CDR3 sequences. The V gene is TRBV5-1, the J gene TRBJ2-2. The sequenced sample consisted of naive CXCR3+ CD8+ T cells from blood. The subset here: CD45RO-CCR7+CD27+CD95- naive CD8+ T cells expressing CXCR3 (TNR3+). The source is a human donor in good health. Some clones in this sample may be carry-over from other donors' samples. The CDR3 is CASSFAGELFF.